A single sample is the source of the 4 T cell receptor beta chains below, sequenced in a study of Ad26.COV2.S vaccination and SARS-CoV-2 variants. As to treatment: around 19 received Ad26.COV2.S at low or high dose, single or two shots; roughly five received placebo; per-sample allocation not given. The study sampled participants on day 63 after the first vaccine or placebo injection. Libraries were prepared by immunoSEQ multiplex PCR; TCRdb keeps only in-frame clonotypes and omits some of them. This sample has more than 300,000 clones, with around four fifths found just once. Sequencing used peripheral blood, obtained in a trial of Ad26.COV2.S vaccine versus placebo. Receptors were obtained from a person aged 18 to 65 who received the Ad26.COV2.S COVID-19 vaccine or a placebo.

CDR3: CASRPRTGWGNEQFF. The CDR3 region has the DNA TGTGCAAGTCGCCCCAGGACAGGGTGGGGCAATGAGCAGTTCTTC. The chain links TRBV12-2 to TRBJ2-1; the table's D call, TRBD1, has no DNA check behind it. TRBV12-2 counts as a pseudogene. The length of the CDR3 is 15 residues.

V usage is TRBV9 and J usage is TRBJ2-3; TRBD2 matches 13 bases. Germline CDR1 is SGDLS and CDR2 is YYNGEE. J gave up 4 bases and V 3 bases, and 5 bases lay outside the gene matches. The CDR3 runs 16 residues. The CDR3 nucleotides read TGTGCCAGCAGCGCCTTACTAGCGGGGGGGCCAGATACGCAGTATTTT. Its translation is CASSALLAGGPDTQYF.

CDR3 protein: CASSLGDQTRSYNEQFF. In DNA, the CDR3 is TGCGCCAGCAGCTTGGGGGACCAAACGCGCTCCTACAATGAGCAGTTCTTC. J is TRBJ2-1 and V is TRBV5-1, with D perhaps being TRBD1 or TRBD2 (5 bases each). The germline V and J ends were trimmed by 0 bases and 0 bases, with 13 bases remaining between them. The CDR3 totals 17 residues. CDR1 is SGHRS and CDR2 is YFSETQ in the germline V gene. Full variable domain (rest looked up from reference TRBV5-1 and TRBJ2-1): KAGVTQTPRYLIKTRGQQVTLSCSPISGHRSVSWYQQTPGQGLQFLFEYFSETQRNKGNFPGRFSGRQFSNSRSEMNVSTLELGDSALYLCASSLGDQTRSYNEQFFGPGTRLTVL.

This chain uses TRBV7-9 with TRBJ1-2; D uncertain. The CDR3 runs to 13 residues. The germline V gene has CDR1 SEHNR and CDR2 FQNEAQ (reference sequence). Trimming shortened V by 0 bases and J by 8 bases, and 10 bases separated the two germline ends. CDR3 DNA: TGTGCCAGCAGCTTAGCTGGGGTGGAAGGCTACACCTTC. Protein product: CASSLAGVEGYTF.